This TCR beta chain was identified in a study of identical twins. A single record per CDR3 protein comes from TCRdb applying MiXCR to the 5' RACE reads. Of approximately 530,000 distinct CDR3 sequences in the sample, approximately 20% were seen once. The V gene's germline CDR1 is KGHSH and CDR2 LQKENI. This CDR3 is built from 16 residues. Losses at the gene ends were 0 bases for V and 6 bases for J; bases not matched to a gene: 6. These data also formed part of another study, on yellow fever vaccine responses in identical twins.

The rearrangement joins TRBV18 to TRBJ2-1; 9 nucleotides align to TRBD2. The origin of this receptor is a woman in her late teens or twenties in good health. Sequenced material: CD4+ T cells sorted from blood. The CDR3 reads CASSPPVAGVGNEQFF. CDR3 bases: TGTGCCAGCTCACCACCAGTAGCGGGAGTTGGCAATGAGCAGTTCTTC.